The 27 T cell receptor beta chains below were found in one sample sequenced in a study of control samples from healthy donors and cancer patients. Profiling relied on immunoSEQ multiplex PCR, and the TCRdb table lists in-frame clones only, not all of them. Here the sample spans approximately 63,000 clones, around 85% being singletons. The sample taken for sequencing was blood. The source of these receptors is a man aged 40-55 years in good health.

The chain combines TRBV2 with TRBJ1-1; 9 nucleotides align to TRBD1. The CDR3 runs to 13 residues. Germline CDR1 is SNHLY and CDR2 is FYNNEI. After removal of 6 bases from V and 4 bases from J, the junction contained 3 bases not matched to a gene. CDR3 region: CASRGTGLTEAFF. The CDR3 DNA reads TGTGCCAGCAGGGGGACAGGGCTCACTGAAGCTTTCTTT. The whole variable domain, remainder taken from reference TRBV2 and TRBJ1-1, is EPEVTQTPSHQVTQMGQEVILRCVPISNHLYFYWYRQILGQKVEFLVSFYNNEISEKSEIFDDQFSVERPDGSNFTLKIRSTKLEDSAMYFCASRGTGLTEAFFGQGTRLTVV.

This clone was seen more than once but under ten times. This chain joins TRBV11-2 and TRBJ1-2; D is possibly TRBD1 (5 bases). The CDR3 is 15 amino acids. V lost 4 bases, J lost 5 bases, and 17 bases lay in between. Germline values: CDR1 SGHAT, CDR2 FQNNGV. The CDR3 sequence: CASSSLKGRTYGYTF. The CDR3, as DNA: TGTGCCAGCAGCTCATTGAAGGGACGAACTTATGGCTACACCTTC. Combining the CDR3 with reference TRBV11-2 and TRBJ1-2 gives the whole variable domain EAGVAQSPRYKIIEKRQSVAFWCNPISGHATLYWYQQILGQGPKLLIQFQNNGVVDDSQLPKDRFSAERLKGVDSTLKIQPAKLEDSAVYLCASSSLKGRTYGYTFGSGTRLTVV.

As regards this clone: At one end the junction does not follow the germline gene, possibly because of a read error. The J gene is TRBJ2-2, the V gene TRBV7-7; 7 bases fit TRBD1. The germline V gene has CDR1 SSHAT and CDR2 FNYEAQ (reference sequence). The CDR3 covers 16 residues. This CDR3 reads CASSPTGNANTGELFF. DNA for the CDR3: TGTGCTAGCAGCCCGACAGGGAATGCGAACACCGGGGAGCTGTTTTTT.

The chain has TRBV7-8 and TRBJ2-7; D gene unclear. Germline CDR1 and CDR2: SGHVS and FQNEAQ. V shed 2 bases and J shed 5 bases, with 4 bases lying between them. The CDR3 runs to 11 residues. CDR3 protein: CASSLFDEQYF. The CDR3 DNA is TGTGCCAGCAGCTTATTCGACGAGCAGTACTTC.

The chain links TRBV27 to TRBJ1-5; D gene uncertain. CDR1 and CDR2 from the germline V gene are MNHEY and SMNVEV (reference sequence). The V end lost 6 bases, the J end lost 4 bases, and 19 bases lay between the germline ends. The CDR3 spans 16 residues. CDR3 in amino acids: CASRMMGELGNQPQHF. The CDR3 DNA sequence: TGTGCCAGCAGAATGATGGGAGAGCTTGGGAATCAGCCCCAGCATTTT.

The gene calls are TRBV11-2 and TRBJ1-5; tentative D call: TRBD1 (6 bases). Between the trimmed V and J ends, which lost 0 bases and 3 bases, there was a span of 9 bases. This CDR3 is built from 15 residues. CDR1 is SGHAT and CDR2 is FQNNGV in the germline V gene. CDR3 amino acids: CASSLDRGLNQPQHF. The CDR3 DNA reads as TGTGCCAGCAGCTTAGACAGGGGTCTCAATCAGCCCCAGCATTTT.

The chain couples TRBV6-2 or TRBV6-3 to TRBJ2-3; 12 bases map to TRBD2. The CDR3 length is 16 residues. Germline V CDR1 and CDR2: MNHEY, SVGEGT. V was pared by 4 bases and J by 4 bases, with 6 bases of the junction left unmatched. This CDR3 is CASSSLAGGPPDTQYF. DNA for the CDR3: TGTGCCAGCAGTTCCCTAGCGGGAGGGCCGCCAGATACGCAGTATTTT.

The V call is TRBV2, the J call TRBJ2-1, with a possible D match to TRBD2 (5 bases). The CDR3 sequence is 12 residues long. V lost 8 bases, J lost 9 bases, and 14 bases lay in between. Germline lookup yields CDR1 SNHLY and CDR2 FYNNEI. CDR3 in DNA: TGTGCCAGCCGATTAAGTGGAGGTGAGCAGTTCTTC. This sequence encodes CASRLSGGEQFF.

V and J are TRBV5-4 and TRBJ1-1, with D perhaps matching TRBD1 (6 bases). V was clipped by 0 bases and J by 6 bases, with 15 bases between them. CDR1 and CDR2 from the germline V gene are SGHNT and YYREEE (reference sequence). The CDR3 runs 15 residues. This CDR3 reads CASSLGLGAIAEAFF. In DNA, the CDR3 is TGTGCCAGCAGCTTGGGTCTGGGGGCAATCGCTGAAGCTTTCTTT.

The CDR3 sequence is CASSSTSVLAKNIQYF. The CDR3, as DNA: TGTGCCAGCAGCTCGACTAGCGTGCTAGCCAAAAACATTCAGTACTTC. The J gene is TRBJ2-4, the V gene TRBV5-6; 8 nucleotides align to TRBD2. In germline, CDR1 is SGHDT, CDR2 YYEEEE. Trimming took 3 bases from V and 0 from J; bases not matched to a gene: 5. The length of the CDR3 is 16 residues.

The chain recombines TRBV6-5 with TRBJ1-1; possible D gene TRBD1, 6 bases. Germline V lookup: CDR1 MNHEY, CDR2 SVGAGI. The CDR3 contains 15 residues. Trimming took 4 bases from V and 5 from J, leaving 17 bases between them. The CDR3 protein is CASSSLGGRATEAFF. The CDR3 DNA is TGTGCCAGCAGTTCACTGGGGGGCAGGGCAACTGAAGCTTTCTTT.

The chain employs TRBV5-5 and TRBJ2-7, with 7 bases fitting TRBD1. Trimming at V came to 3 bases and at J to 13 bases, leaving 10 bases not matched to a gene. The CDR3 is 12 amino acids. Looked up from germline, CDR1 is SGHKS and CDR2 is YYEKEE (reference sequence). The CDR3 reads CASSYRTGLIYF. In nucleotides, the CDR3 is TGTGCCAGCAGCTATAGGACAGGCCTCATTTACTTC.

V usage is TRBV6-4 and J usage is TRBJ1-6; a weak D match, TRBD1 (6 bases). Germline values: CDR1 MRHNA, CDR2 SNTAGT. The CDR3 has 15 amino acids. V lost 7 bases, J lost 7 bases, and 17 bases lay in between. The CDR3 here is CASKHTGTPNSPLHF. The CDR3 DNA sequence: TGTGCCAGCAAACATACAGGGACCCCCAATTCACCCCTCCACTTT.

In DNA form, the CDR3 reads TGTGCCAGCAGCTTTCCCAACGCCGGGTTGGGGCACACTGAAGCTTTCTTT. Protein: CASSFPNAGLGHTEAFF. The chain combines TRBV7-8 with TRBJ1-1; tentative D call: TRBD1 (5 bases). V lost 3 bases, J lost 3 bases, and 20 bases lay in between. The V gene's germline CDR1 is SGHVS and CDR2 FQNEAQ. The CDR3 consists of 17 residues.

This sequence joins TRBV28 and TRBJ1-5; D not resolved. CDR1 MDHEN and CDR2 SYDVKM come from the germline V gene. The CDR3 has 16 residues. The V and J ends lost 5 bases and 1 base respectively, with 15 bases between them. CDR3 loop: CASSPGEGGSNQPQHF. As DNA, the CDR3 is TGTGCCAGCAGTCCCGGGGAGGGAGGCAGCAATCAGCCCCAGCATTTT.

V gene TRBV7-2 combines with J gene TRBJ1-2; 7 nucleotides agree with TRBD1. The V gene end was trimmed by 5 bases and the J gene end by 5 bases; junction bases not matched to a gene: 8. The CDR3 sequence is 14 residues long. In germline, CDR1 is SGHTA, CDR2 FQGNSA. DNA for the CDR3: TGTGCCAGCAGCCATCCGGGACAGTTATATGGCTACACCTTC. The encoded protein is CASSHPGQLYGYTF.

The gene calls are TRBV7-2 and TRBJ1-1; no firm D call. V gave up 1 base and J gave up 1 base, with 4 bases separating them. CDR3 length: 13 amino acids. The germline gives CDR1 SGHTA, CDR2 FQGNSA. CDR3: CASSLEENTEAFF. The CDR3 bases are TGTGCCAGCAGCTTAGAGGAGAACACTGAAGCTTTCTTT.

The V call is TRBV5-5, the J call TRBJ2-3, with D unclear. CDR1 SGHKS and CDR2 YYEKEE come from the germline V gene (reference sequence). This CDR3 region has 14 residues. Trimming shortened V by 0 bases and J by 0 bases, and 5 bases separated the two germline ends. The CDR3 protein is CASSLGYSTDTQYF. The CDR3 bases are TGTGCCAGCAGCTTGGGATATAGCACAGATACGCAGTATTTT.

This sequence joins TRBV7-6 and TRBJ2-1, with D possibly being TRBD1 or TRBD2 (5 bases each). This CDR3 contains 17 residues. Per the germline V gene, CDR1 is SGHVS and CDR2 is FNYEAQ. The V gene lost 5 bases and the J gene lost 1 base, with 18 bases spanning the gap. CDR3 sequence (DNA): TGTGCCAGCAGCCTTCGACCCGGGGCCCCATCCTACAATGAGCAGTTCTTC. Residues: CASSLRPGAPSYNEQFF.

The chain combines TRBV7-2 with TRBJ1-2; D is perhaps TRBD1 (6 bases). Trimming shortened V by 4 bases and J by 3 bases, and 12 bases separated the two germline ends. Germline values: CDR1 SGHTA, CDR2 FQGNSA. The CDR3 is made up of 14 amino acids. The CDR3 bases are TGTGCCAGCAGCTCCCCGGGGGGCGACTATGGCTACACCTTC. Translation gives CASSSPGGDYGYTF.

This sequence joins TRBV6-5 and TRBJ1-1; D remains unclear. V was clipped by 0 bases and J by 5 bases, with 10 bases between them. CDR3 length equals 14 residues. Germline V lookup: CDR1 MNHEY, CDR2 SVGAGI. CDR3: CASSYSNGRTEAFF. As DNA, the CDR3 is TGTGCCAGCAGTTACTCGAACGGGAGGACTGAAGCTTTCTTT.

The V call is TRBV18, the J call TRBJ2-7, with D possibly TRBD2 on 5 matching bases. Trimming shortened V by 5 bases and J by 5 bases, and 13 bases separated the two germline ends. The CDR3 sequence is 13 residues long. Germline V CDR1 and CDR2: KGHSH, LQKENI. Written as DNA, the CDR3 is TGTGCCAGCTCATCCTCCCCGGGAAACGAGCAGTACTTC. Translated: CASSSSPGNEQYF.

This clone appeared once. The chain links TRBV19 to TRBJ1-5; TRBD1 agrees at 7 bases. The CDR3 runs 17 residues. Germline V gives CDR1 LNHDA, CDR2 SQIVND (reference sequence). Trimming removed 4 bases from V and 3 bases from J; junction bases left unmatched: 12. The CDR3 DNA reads TGTGCCAGTAGTAGGGTTTTGGATAGGGGGCTCAATCAGCCCCAGCATTTT. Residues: CASSRVLDRGLNQPQHF.

DNA for the CDR3: TGCAGCGTTGAGGACAATTTCACTGAAGCTTTCTTT. This gives the protein CSVEDNFTEAFF. The chain is built from TRBV29-1 and TRBJ1-1; D possibly corresponds to TRBD1 (5 bases). V was clipped by 3 bases and J by 4 bases, with 9 bases between them. The germline V gene has CDR1 SQVTM and CDR2 ANQGSEA. This CDR3 has 12 residues.

The CDR3 nucleotides are TGCGCCAGCAGCCAAGGGCCAGATGCCACTGAAGCTTTCTTT. Protein product: CASSQGPDATEAFF. The chain combines TRBV4-3 with TRBJ1-1; D is ambiguous. CDR3 length equals 14 residues. The V end was cut by 1 base, the J end by 4 bases, with 10 bases between. The V gene's germline CDR1 is LGHNA and CDR2 YSLEER.

The CDR3 loop is CASSERQGRGELFF. Written as DNA, the CDR3 is TGTGCCAGCAGTGAACGACAGGGGCGGGGGGAGCTGTTTTTT. The V call is TRBV6-4, the J call TRBJ2-2, with TRBD1 matching 8 bases. There are 14 residues in the CDR3. Germline CDR1 and CDR2: MRHNA and SNTAGT. The J segment lost 8 bases and the V segment lost 3 bases, leaving 5 bases of the junction unmatched.

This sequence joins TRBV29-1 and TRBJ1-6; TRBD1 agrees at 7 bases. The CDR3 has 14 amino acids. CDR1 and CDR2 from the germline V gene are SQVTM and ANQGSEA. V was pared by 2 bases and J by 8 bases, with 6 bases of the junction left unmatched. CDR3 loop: CSVETTGSHSPLHF. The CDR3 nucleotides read TGCAGCGTTGAAACGACAGGGAGTCATTCACCCCTCCACTTT.